This entry features one T cell receptor (beta chain) sequence. These data are taken from a study of CD8+CD57+ T cells in acquired aplastic anemia. Across the study: The mean DNA yield obtained from sorted CD4+ and CD8+ cells came to about 3.2 ug.

The CDR3 consists of 13 residues. Germline assignment: CDR1 SNHLY and CDR2 FYNNEI. V was shortened by 7 bases and J by 5 bases, with 14 bases between the two germline ends. According to the study, genomic DNA was the template for TCR beta VDJ and CDR3 profiling. TCRdb re-analysed the reads in MiXCR, keeping a single row per CDR3 protein. The sample lists 150,000 to 200,000 distinct CDR3 sequences, about three fifths occurring once. The TCR comes from a human donor with severe aplastic anemia or a healthy control (not recorded which). The rearrangement uses TRBV2 and TRBJ1-1; perhaps TRBD1 as D (5 bases). Sequenced material: sorted CD4+, CD8+, or CD8+CD57+ T cells (not recorded which) from PBMCs. The chain's CDR3 is CASTQGEGTEAFF. The CDR3 DNA follows: TGTGCCAGCACTCAGGGAGAGGGGACTGAAGCTTTCTTT.